The rows below give T cell receptor beta chains drawn from one sample of a study of blood T cell repertoires in COVID-19. TCRdb's copy holds only in-frame clones and misses some; the assay was immunoSEQ multiplex PCR. The table shows 50,000 to 65,000 clones, with roughly 74% occurring only once. Sequenced input: peripheral blood. The origin of the receptors is a woman older than 75 with acute or convalescent COVID-19. Each CDR3 is given with its conserved first and last residue. D genes are given only for firm matches. A row's size may be missing; if present it is once, few, many or a size class.

>-|TRBV29-1|TRBJ1-2|TRBD1
CSVEAQQGAVDGYTF
TGCAGCGTTGAAGCCCAACAGGGGGCAGTAGATGGCTACACCTTC
>-|TRBV19|TRBJ2-7|TRBD2
CASSIDLTSGRSYEQYF
TGTGCCAGTAGTATAGATCTGACAAGCGGGAGGTCCTACGAGCAGTACTTC
>-|TRBV10-3|TRBJ2-3|-
CAILAESGRASTDTQYF
TGTGCCATCCTCGCCGAAAGCGGCCGCGCTAGCACAGATACGCAGTATTTT
>-|TRBV30|TRBJ2-2|TRBD1
CAWSGDRDTGELFF
TGTGCCTGGAGTGGAGACAGGGACACCGGGGAGCTGTTTTTT
>-|TRBV12-5|TRBJ1-2|-
CASGLGARDYGYTF
TGTGCTAGTGGTTTAGGAGCGAGGGATTATGGCTACACCTTC
>-|TRBV19|TRBJ1-4|TRBD1
CASSMAGQRNEKLFF
TGTGCCAGTAGTATGGCGGGACAGAGGAATGAAAAACTGTTTTTT
>-|TRBV7-9|TRBJ2-3|-
CASSKLGERPSTDTQYF
TGTGCCAGCAGCAAACTCGGCGAGCGACCATCCACAGATACGCAGTATTTT
>once|TRBV6-2/TRBV6-3|TRBJ2-5|TRBD2
CASSSPQREIQETQYF
TGTGCCAGCAGTTCCCCCCAGCGGGAGATACAAGAGACCCAGTACTTC
>-|TRBV29-1|TRBJ1-2|TRBD1
CSVEDVGDRGYGYTF
TGCAGCGTTGAAGATGTCGGTGACAGGGGATATGGCTACACCTTC
>-|TRBV7-9|TRBJ1-1|-
CATTVGTLNTEAFF
TGTGCCACCACTGTCGGGACACTCAACACTGAAGCTTTCTTT
>-|TRBV7-2|TRBJ2-5|-
CASSSRMEETQYF
TGTGCCAGCAGCTCTCGGATGGAGGAGACCCAGTACTTC
>-|TRBV6-4|TRBJ1-6|TRBD1
CASSDTGDNNSPLHF
TGTGCCAGCAGTGACACAGGGGATAATAATTCACCCCTCCACTTT
>many|TRBV4-2|TRBJ2-3|-
CASGGNTDTQYF
TGTGCCAGCGGCGGGAACACAGATACGCAGTATTTT
>-|TRBV11-3|TRBJ2-1|TRBD1
CASSSRQGQYNEQFF
TGTGCCAGCAGCTCACGACAGGGGCAATACAATGAGCAGTTCTTC
>-|TRBV11-3|TRBJ1-1|TRBD1
CASSRGTGRTEAFF
TGTGCCAGCAGCCGAGGGACAGGAAGGACTGAAGCTTTCTTT
>once|TRBV18|TRBJ2-3|TRBD1
CASSPPDRGSTDTQYF
TGTGCCAGCTCACCACCGGACAGGGGAAGCACAGATACGCAGTATTTT
>-|TRBV25-1|TRBJ1-5|TRBD1
CASRGDRNSNQPQHF
TGTGCCAGCAGGGGGGACAGAAATAGCAATCAGCCCCAGCATTTT
>few|TRBV4-3|TRBJ1-1|TRBD1
CASSLGRGTTEAFF
TGCGCCAGCAGTCTGGGCAGGGGGACCACTGAAGCTTTCTTT
>few|TRBV4-1|TRBJ1-2|TRBD1
CASSQGTGDGYTF
TGCGCCAGCAGCCAAGGGACAGGGGATGGTTACACCTTC
>few|TRBV27|TRBJ2-7|-
CASRLSYDSTYEQYF
TGTGCCAGCAGATTAAGTTACGACAGTACCTACGAGCAGTACTTC
>-|TRBV13|TRBJ1-2|-
CASSLGGDRNYGYTF
TGTGCCAGCAGCTTAGGGGGCGACAGGAACTATGGCTACACCTTC
>-|TRBV7-2|TRBJ2-4|TRBD1
CASSLTGAKNIQYF
TGTGCCAGCAGCTTGACAGGGGCCAAAAACATTCAGTACTTC
>once|TRBV12-3/TRBV12-4|TRBJ2-7|TRBD1
CASSPTGGNEQYF
TGTGCCAGCAGTCCGACAGGGGGCAACGAGCAGTACTTC
>many|TRBV30|TRBJ1-3|-
CAWSVAGSTGNTIYF
TGTGCCTGGAGTGTGGCAGGATCGACGGGAAACACCATATATTTT
>-|TRBV11-3|TRBJ2-1|-
CASSFGSSYNEQFF
TGTGCCAGCAGCTTCGGGAGCTCCTACAATGAGCAGTTCTTC
>once|TRBV5-5|TRBJ1-5|-
CASSLSGGPQHF
TGTGCCAGCAGCCTGTCCGGGGGACCCCAGCATTTT
>-|TRBV5-1|TRBJ2-1|TRBD2
CASHSGRSNGGEQFF
TGCGCGAGCCATAGCGGGAGATCCAACGGGGGTGAGCAGTTCTTC
>-|TRBV6-2/TRBV6-3|TRBJ2-7|TRBD1
CASSRQGIEQYF
TGTGCCAGCAGTAGACAGGGAATCGAGCAGTACTTC
>once|TRBV27|TRBJ1-2|-
CASTPRTGGNGGYTF
TGTGCCAGCACTCCCAGGACGGGGGGGAACGGGGGCTACACCTTC
>-|TRBV10-3|TRBJ2-2|TRBD1
CAISEAGQGAGELFF
TGTGCCATCAGTGAGGCGGGACAGGGGGCCGGGGAGCTGTTTTTT
>-|TRBV9|TRBJ2-5|TRBD2
CASSVSGSRETQYF
TGTGCCAGCAGCGTGAGCGGGAGTAGGGAGACCCAGTACTTC
>-|TRBV2|TRBJ1-5|-
CASSGDQVLQPQHF
TGTGCCAGCAGTGGAGATCAGGTTCTTCAGCCCCAGCATTTT
>once|TRBV2|TRBJ2-7|TRBD2
CASRTSGRAAYEQYF
TGTGCCAGCAGGACTAGCGGGAGGGCCGCCTACGAGCAGTACTTC
>-|TRBV7-9|TRBJ1-4|TRBD1
CASSLTGGHNEKLFF
TGTGCCAGCAGCTTAACAGGGGGCCATAATGAAAAACTGTTTTTT
>-|TRBV19|TRBJ2-5|-
CASSISVTERETQYF
TGTGCCAGTAGTATATCTGTGACAGAGAGGGAGACCCAGTACTTC
>-|TRBV2|TRBJ2-3|-
CASKQRSTDTQYF
TGTGCCAGCAAACAGAGATCCACAGATACGCAGTATTTT
>-|TRBV19|TRBJ1-3|TRBD1
CASEGQGPGNTIYF
TGTGCCAGTGAGGGACAGGGTCCTGGAAACACCATATATTTT
>few|TRBV28|TRBJ1-1|TRBD1
CASSLPGTGLTEAFF
TGTGCCAGCAGTTTGCCCGGGACAGGCCTGACTGAAGCTTTCTTT
>-|TRBV25-1|TRBJ2-7|-
CASSERTPYEQYF
TGTGCCAGCAGTGAAAGGACACCCTACGAGCAGTACTTC
>-|TRBV20-1|TRBJ2-1|-
CSASPWEAGEQFF
TGCAGTGCTAGTCCCTGGGAAGCGGGTGAGCAGTTCTTC
>-|TRBV6-5|TRBJ2-7|TRBD2
CASVASSGGPYEQYF
TGTGCCAGCGTAGCGTCTAGCGGGGGCCCCTACGAGCAGTACTTC
>once|TRBV28|TRBJ1-1|-
CASSFTEGQNTEAFF
TGTGCCAGCAGTTTTACAGAGGGACAAAACACTGAAGCTTTCTTT
>-|TRBV7-2|TRBJ1-4|-
CASSLVGGSNEKLFF
TGTGCCAGCAGCTTAGTTGGGGGGTCTAATGAAAAACTGTTTTTT
>-|TRBV7-2|TRBJ2-7|TRBD2
CASSIGLAGFYEQYF
TGTGCCAGCAGCATCGGACTAGCGGGATTCTACGAGCAGTACTTC
>-|TRBV29-1|TRBJ2-1|-
CSVELSSYNEQFF
TGCAGCGTTGAACTGAGCTCCTACAATGAGCAGTTCTTC
>-|TRBV7-2|TRBJ2-1|-
CASSLRLKGAEQFF
TGTGCCAGCAGCTTACGACTCAAAGGAGCTGAGCAGTTCTTC
>-|TRBV30|TRBJ2-5|TRBD2
CAWSSGGPAETQYF
TGTGCCTGGAGTAGCGGGGGACCCGCAGAGACCCAGTACTTC
>-|TRBV9|TRBJ2-1|-
CASSPREYEQFF
TGTGCCAGCAGCCCTCGCGAGTATGAGCAGTTCTTC
>-|TRBV7-9|TRBJ1-6|-
CASSPPDRGLYNSPLHF
TGTGCCAGCAGCCCTCCAGACCGAGGGCTATATAATTCACCCCTCCACTTT
>-|TRBV18|TRBJ2-3|TRBD2
CASSAGTSGIGTDTQYF
TGTGCCAGCTCAGCCGGGACTAGCGGGATCGGCACAGATACGCAGTATTTT
>-|TRBV6-2/TRBV6-3|TRBJ2-7|TRBD1
CASSPGAGGPESYEQYF
TGTGCCAGCAGCCCCGGGGCAGGGGGCCCTGAATCCTACGAGCAGTACTTC
>-|TRBV11-2|TRBJ1-3|-
CASSPQVGRSGNTIYF
TGTGCCAGCAGCCCCCAAGTGGGCCGCTCTGGAAACACCATATATTTT
>-|TRBV5-1|TRBJ2-1|TRBD2
CASSTTSGTYNEQFF
TGCGCCAGCAGCACTACTAGCGGGACGTACAATGAGCAGTTCTTC
>-|TRBV5-4|TRBJ2-3|-
CASSSTPGLRWSRATDTQYF
TGTGCCAGCAGCTCTACCCCGGGACTTAGGTGGAGTAGGGCCACAGATACGCAGTATTTT